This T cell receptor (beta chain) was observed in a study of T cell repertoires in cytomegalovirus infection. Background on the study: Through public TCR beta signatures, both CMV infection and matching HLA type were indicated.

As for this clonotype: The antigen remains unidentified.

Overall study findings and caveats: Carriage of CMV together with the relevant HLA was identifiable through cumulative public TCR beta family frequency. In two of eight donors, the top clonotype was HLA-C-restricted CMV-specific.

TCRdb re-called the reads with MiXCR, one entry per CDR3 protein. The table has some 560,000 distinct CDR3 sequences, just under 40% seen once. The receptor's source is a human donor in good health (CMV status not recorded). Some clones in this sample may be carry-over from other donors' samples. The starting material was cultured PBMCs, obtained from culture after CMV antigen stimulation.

The CDR3: CASSEAGGPETQYF. The CDR3 nucleotides read TGTGCCAGCAGTGAAGCGGGGGGGCCTGAGACCCAGTACTTC. V gene TRBV6-1 combines with J gene TRBJ2-5; D might be TRBD2 (7 bases). The V and J ends lost 0 bases and 5 bases respectively, with 10 bases between them. Germline V gives CDR1 MNHNS, CDR2 SASEGT. CDR3 length: 14 residues.